Listed below are T cell receptor beta chains from one sample, sequenced in a study of blood T cell repertoires in COVID-19. Sequencing used immunoSEQ multiplex PCR; TCRdb keeps in-frame clones, though not all of them. This sample has hundreds of thousands of clones; about 87% occur once, and the top ten carry approximately 2.9%. Sequencing was performed on peripheral blood. These receptors were taken from a human donor in a cohort sampled during active COVID-19. Each CDR3 is given with its conserved first and last residue. The order of the fields is CDR3 protein, CDR3 DNA, J gene, V gene, D gene, clone size. D genes are given only for firm matches. A row's size may be missing; if present it is once, few, many or a size class.

CASSSGIHNEQFF,TGTGCCAGCTCATCCGGGATTCACAATGAGCAGTTCTTC,TRBJ2-1,TRBV18,.,.
CASSPRTSGRYNTQYF,TGTGCCAGCAGCCCAAGGACTAGCGGGAGGTATAATACGCAGTATTTT,TRBJ2-3,TRBV7-2,TRBD2,.
CASSTGDYGYTF,TGCGCCAGCAGTACCGGGGACTATGGCTACACCTTC,TRBJ1-2,TRBV5-1,.,once
CASSPQGPRSTEAFF,TGTGCCAGCAGCCCACAGGGGCCCCGGAGCACTGAAGCTTTCTTT,TRBJ1-1,TRBV7-9,TRBD1,.
CASSEIGLGTGELFF,TGTGCCAGCAGTGAAATAGGACTTGGGACCGGGGAGCTGTTTTTT,TRBJ2-2,TRBV6-1,.,.
CASIHSIDEQYF,TGTGCCAGCATTCACAGTATCGACGAGCAGTACTTC,TRBJ2-7,TRBV2,.,.
CASSVGGGSSTGELFF,TGTGCCAGCAGCGTAGGAGGCGGGAGCAGCACCGGGGAGCTGTTTTTT,TRBJ2-2,TRBV9,TRBD2,.
CASSEGADTVGQPQHF,TGTGCCAGCAGTGAAGGCGCGGACACGGTTGGACAGCCCCAGCATTTT,TRBJ1-5,TRBV6-1,.,.
CASSLRGRGYEQYF,TGTGCCAGCAGCTTGAGGGGGCGAGGGTACGAGCAGTACTTC,TRBJ2-7,TRBV5-6,TRBD1,.
CASSEPGANTGELFF,TGTGCCAGCAGTGAACCCGGGGCGAACACCGGGGAGCTGTTTTTT,TRBJ2-2,TRBV25-1,.,once
CASSFTRATGEQYF,TGTGCCAGCAGCTTCACCCGGGCAACAGGCGAGCAGTACTTC,TRBJ2-7,TRBV5-4,.,few
CAWEAGATDTQYF,TGTGCCTGGGAAGCGGGGGCCACAGATACGCAGTATTTT,TRBJ2-3,TRBV30,TRBD2,.
CASSPDDRGPKNIQYF,TGTGCCAGCTCACCGGACGACAGGGGTCCCAAAAACATTCAGTACTTC,TRBJ2-4,TRBV18,TRBD1,.
CASSYSRSGLAPNEQFF,TGTGCCAGCAGCTATTCCAGGTCGGGACTAGCCCCCAATGAGCAGTTCTTC,TRBJ2-1,TRBV7-2,TRBD2,.
CASSPGRDHREQYF,TGTGCCAGCAGCCCCGGCCGGGATCATCGCGAGCAGTACTTC,TRBJ2-7,TRBV7-9,.,few
CASSLGRTGELFF,TGTGCCAGCAGCTTAGGTCGGACCGGGGAGCTGTTTTTT,TRBJ2-2,TRBV7-2,.,.
CASSPTDRNTEAFF,TGTGCCAGCAGCCCCACGGACAGAAACACTGAAGCTTTCTTT,TRBJ1-1,TRBV7-3,.,.
CASSIRTGARQDTQYF,TGTGCCAGTAGTATCCGGACAGGGGCGCGACAAGATACGCAGTATTTT,TRBJ2-3,TRBV19,TRBD1,.
CAWSVADNQPQHF,TGTGCCTGGAGTGTTGCAGACAATCAGCCCCAGCATTTT,TRBJ1-5,TRBV30,.,.
CASSHSPGTGVEQYF,TGTGCCAGCAGTCACTCACCCGGGACAGGGGTCGAGCAGTACTTC,TRBJ2-7,TRBV27,TRBD1,once
CASSLDSRYNEQFF,TGTGCCAGCAGCTTAGACAGTAGATACAATGAGCAGTTCTTC,TRBJ2-1,TRBV7-9,.,.
CASRRLTSGGAVNTQYF,TGTGCCAGCAGGAGACTAACTAGCGGGGGGGCAGTAAATACGCAGTATTTT,TRBJ2-3,TRBV2,TRBD2,.
CASSLEEGVMSGANVLTF,TGTGCCAGCAGCTTAGAGGAAGGGGTTATGTCTGGGGCCAACGTCCTGACTTTC,TRBJ2-6,TRBV5-8,.,.
CASSSLRLAGLNSYNEQFF,TGTGCCAGCAGCTCCTTGAGACTAGCGGGACTAAACTCCTACAATGAGCAGTTCTTC,TRBJ2-1,TRBV7-3,TRBD2,.
CASSQLLGGSYEQYF,TGTGCCAGCAGTCAACTCCTCGGGGGGTCGTACGAGCAGTACTTC,TRBJ2-7,TRBV27,TRBD2,.
CASSLERASGTGELFF,TGTGCCAGCAGCTTAGAAAGGGCTAGCGGCACCGGGGAGCTGTTTTTT,TRBJ2-2,TRBV11-2,TRBD2,.
CASSPPLLPYEQYF,TGTGCCAGTTCTCCTCCTCTATTACCCTACGAGCAGTACTTC,TRBJ2-7,TRBV25-1,.,.
CASSPGLAGAPGEQYF,TGTGCCAGCAGCCCGGGACTAGCGGGGGCCCCGGGGGAGCAGTACTTC,TRBJ2-7,TRBV5-6,TRBD2,few
CASSLPGGLTEAFF,TGTGCCAGCAGCTTGCCGGGAGGATTGACTGAAGCTTTCTTT,TRBJ1-1,TRBV11-2,.,once
CASSSTGEQGYTF,TGTGCCAGTAGTTCTACAGGGGAGCAAGGCTACACCTTC,TRBJ1-2,TRBV19,TRBD1,.
CAWEGTGQNNEQFF,TGTGCCTGGGAAGGGACAGGCCAAAACAATGAGCAGTTCTTC,TRBJ2-1,TRBV30,TRBD1,.
CATSLNGGSYEQYF,TGTGCCACCAGTCTCAACGGGGGCTCCTACGAGCAGTACTTC,TRBJ2-7,TRBV24-1,.,.
CASSQRTWQGGGQYF,TGTGCCAGCAGCCAACGGACTTGGCAGGGGGGCGGTCAGTACTTC,TRBJ2-7,TRBV7-2,.,.
CASTSRGTGGFEKLFF,TGTGCCAGTACCTCAAGGGGAACAGGGGGCTTTGAAAAACTGTTTTTT,TRBJ1-4,TRBV19,TRBD1,.